Presented here are 10 T cell receptor beta chains from one specimen sequenced in a study of cytomegalovirus exposure and HLA in healthy donors. Primers: 60 Vbeta forward and 13 Jbeta reverse. Here immunoSEQ multiplex PCR was the method, and the copy in TCRdb shows in-frame clones only, minus some. This sample has under 150,000 clones; roughly 80% occur once, and the top ten carry around 6.8%. Sequencing was carried out using PBMCs. The receptors originated from a man in his forties or fifties in good health and CMV-seropositive.

This clone showed up just a few times. This sequence joins TRBV7-2 and TRBJ2-1; TRBD2 agrees at 14 bases. Germline V gene data show CDR1 as SGHTA and CDR2 as FQGNSA. The CDR3 loop spans 18 amino acids. V was clipped by 5 bases and J by 8 bases; unmatched bases: 14. The CDR3 DNA is TGTGCCAGCAGCGCCAGACCCGGGACTAGCGGGAGATGGGATGAGCAGTTCTTC. It is translated as CASSARPGTSGRWDEQFF.

The V and J genes are TRBV7-2 and TRBJ2-1, with D possibly being TRBD2 (6 bases). The germline CDR1 and CDR2 sequences are SGHTA and FQGNSA. The CDR3 spans 16 residues. The ends were cut back, 7 bases at V and 6 bases at J, with 22 bases in the middle. The CDR3 region has the DNA TGTGCCAGCACTTTATCGGGGGAGGCCGCCGTCAATGAGCAGTTCTTC. Its translation: CASTLSGEAAVNEQFF. The full variable domain, with the rest looked up from reference TRBV7-2 and TRBJ2-1, is GAGVSQSPSNKVTEKGKDVELRCDPISGHTALYWYRQSLGQGLEFLIYFQGNSAPDKSGLPSDRFSAERTGGSVSTLTIQRTQQEDSAVYLCASTLSGEAAVNEQFFGPGTRLTVL.

The rearrangement joins TRBV6-5 to TRBJ1-6; weak D call: TRBD1 (6 bases). The V and J ends lost 5 bases and 5 bases respectively, with 13 bases between them. The CDR3 is made up of 15 amino acids. CDR1 MNHEY and CDR2 SVGAGI come from the germline V gene. The CDR3 region has the DNA TGTGCCAGCAGTCCACCGGGACAAAATAATTCACCCCTCCACTTT. Translating gives CASSPPGQNNSPLHF.

This clone was seen only a few times. The chain links TRBV5-4 to TRBJ1-3; possible D gene TRBD1, 5 bases. From germline, CDR1 is SGHNT and CDR2 YYREEE (reference sequence). Trimming pared 0 bases from V and 2 bases from J, leaving 9 bases between. The CDR3 is 15 amino acids. The CDR3 region has the DNA TGTGCCAGCAGCTTGGCGGGGGGAACTGGAAACACCATATATTTT. Its translation: CASSLAGGTGNTIYF.

V is TRBV7-8 and J is TRBJ2-7; tentative D call: TRBD2 (5 bases). This CDR3 region has 14 residues. Trimming removed 3 bases at V and 0 bases at J, with 9 bases between. Germline lookup yields CDR1 SGHVS and CDR2 FQNEAQ. The DNA for the CDR3 is TGTGCCAGCAGCTTCCAGCGGAGCTCCTACGAGCAGTACTTC. Its translation: CASSFQRSSYEQYF.

The genes are TRBV6-4 and TRBJ2-2; 8 nucleotides agree with TRBD2. This CDR3 contains 16 residues. Trimming took 3 bases from V and 2 from J; bases not matched to a gene: 5. Germline V gene data show CDR1 as MRHNA and CDR2 as SNTAGT. This CDR3 is CASSEKLAVNTGELFF. In DNA, the CDR3 is TGTGCCAGCAGTGAGAAACTAGCGGTAAACACCGGGGAGCTGTTTTTT.

The V and J genes are TRBV27 and TRBJ1-2; the D gene is possibly TRBD1 (6 bases). The germline V gene has CDR1 MNHEY and CDR2 SMNVEV (reference sequence). V lost 8 bases and J 4 bases, leaving 20 bases between the germline ends. The CDR3 covers 15 residues. Here the CDR3 reads CASSLKTGLPYGYTF. The CDR3, as DNA: TGTGCCAGCTCACTCAAAACAGGGCTCCCCTATGGCTACACCTTC.

The CDR3 reads CASAGSLQETQYF. The DNA for the CDR3 is TGTGCCAGCGCCGGGTCCCTCCAAGAGACCCAGTACTTC. The rearrangement uses TRBV19 and TRBJ2-5; D unresolved. Trimming left V 9 bases short and J 1 base short, with 12 bases between. Germline lookup yields CDR1 LNHDA and CDR2 SQIVND (reference sequence). This CDR3 spans 13 amino acids.

The V gene is TRBV7-2, the J gene TRBJ2-7, with TRBD2 matching 11 bases. The ends lost 6 bases at V and 6 bases at J; junction bases unmatched: 13. CDR3 length equals 16 residues. The germline V gene has CDR1 SGHTA and CDR2 FQGNSA. CDR3 residues: CASRAYLAGGGAEQYF. As DNA, the CDR3 is TGTGCCAGCAGAGCATATCTAGCGGGAGGAGGGGCCGAGCAGTACTTC.

V gene TRBV7-2 combines with J gene TRBJ2-7; 12 bases fit TRBD1. CDR1 and CDR2 from the germline V gene are SGHTA and FQGNSA. The CDR3 covers 19 residues. V shed 5 bases, J shed 3 bases, and the junction held 17 bases outside the gene matches. The CDR3 reads CASSLPGQGARGGVYEQYF. In DNA form, the CDR3 reads TGTGCCAGCAGCCTGCCGGGACAGGGGGCCAGGGGGGGCGTCTACGAGCAGTACTTC. The whole variable domain, remainder taken from reference TRBV7-2 and TRBJ2-7, is GAGVSQSPSNKVTEKGKDVELRCDPISGHTALYWYRQSLGQGLEFLIYFQGNSAPDKSGLPSDRFSAERTGGSVSTLTIQRTQQEDSAVYLCASSLPGQGARGGVYEQYFGPGTRLTVT.